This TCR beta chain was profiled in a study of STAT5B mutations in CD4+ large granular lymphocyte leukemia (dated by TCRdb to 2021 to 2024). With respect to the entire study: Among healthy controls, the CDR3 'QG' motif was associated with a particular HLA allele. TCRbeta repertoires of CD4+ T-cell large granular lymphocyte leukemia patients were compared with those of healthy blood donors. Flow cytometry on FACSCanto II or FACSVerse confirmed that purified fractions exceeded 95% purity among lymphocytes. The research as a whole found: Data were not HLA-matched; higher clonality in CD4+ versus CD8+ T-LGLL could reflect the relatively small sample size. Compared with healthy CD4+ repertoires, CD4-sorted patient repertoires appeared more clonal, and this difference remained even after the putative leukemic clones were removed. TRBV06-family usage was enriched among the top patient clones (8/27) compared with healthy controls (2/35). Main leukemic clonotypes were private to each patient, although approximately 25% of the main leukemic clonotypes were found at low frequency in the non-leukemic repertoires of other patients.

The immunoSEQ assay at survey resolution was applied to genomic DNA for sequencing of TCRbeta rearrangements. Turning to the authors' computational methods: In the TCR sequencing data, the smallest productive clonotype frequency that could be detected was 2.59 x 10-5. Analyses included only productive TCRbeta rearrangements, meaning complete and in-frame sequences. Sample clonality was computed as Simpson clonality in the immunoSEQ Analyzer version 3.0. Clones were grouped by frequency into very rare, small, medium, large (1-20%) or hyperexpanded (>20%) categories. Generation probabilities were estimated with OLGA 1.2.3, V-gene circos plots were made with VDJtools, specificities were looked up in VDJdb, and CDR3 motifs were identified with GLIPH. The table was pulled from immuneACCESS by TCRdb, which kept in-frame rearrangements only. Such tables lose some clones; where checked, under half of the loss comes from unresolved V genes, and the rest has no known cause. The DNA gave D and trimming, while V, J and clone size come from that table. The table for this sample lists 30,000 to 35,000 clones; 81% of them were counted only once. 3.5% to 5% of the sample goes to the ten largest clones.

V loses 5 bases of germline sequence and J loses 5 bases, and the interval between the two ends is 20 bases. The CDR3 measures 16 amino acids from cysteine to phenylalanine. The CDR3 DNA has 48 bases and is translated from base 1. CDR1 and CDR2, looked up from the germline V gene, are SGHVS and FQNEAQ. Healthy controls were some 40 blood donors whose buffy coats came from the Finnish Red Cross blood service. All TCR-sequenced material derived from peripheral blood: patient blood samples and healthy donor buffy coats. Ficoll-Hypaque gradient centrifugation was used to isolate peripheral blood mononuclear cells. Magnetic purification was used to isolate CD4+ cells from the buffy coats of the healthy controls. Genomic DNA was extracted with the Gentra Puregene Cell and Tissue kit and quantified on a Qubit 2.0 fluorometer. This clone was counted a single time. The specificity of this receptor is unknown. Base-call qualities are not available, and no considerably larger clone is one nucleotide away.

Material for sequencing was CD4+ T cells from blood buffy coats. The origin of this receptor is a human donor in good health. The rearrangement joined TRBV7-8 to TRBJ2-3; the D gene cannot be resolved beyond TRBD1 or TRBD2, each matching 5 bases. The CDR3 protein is CASSPGVAKGVDTQYF. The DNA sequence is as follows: TGTGCCAGCAGCCCCGGGGTAGCGAAAGGGGTAGATACGCAGTATTTT.